This T cell receptor (beta chain) was observed in a study of CD8 T cells in ankylosing spondylitis (dated by TCRdb to about 2017). In terms of the full investigation: The study set out to find disease-linked TCR variants by profiling T cell receptor beta repertoires in ankylosing spondylitis patients and healthy donors. Peripheral blood samples were taken, and synovial fluid was additionally collected from ankylosing spondylitis patients. In total, the full study cohort was made up of 100 to 140 healthy donors and approximately 27 ankylosing spondylitis patients. What the work shows at the level of the full study, not this receptor alone: A TCR beta motif made up of several highly homologous amino acid variants appeared to be characteristic of blood from ankylosing spondylitis patients. The disease-linked clones showed a CD8+ phenotype and occurred at relatively low frequencies in peripheral blood. Some motif variants had previously been reported in the synovial fluid and blood of reactive arthritis patients, which suggests shared mechanisms of disease initiation. The disease-linked clones were reported to be significantly enriched in matched synovial fluid samples from ankylosing spondylitis patients.

The data were produced on an Illumina HiSeq 2500. Quantitative 5'-RACE with molecular barcodes was used to prepare TCR beta libraries. The study's processing was this. Disease-linked TCR variants were identified with a new computational method built on a probabilistic model of VDJ rearrangement. TCRdb reprocessed the public reads (quality trimming at Q25 with fastp, clone calling with MiXCR) and kept in-frame beta chains. One record per CDR3 amino acid sequence lists the most common genes and DNA. TCRdb, not the authors, supplied the V and J calls. The sample data list 290,000 or so distinct CDR3 sequences, and 20% of these were observed just once. The ten top clones hold 3.5% to 4.5% of the sample. Trimming at the junction amounts to 6 bases on V and 2 bases on J, and the germline ends lie 11 bases apart. From a lookup of the germline V gene, CDR1 and CDR2 are MNHNS and SASEGT. The CDR3 starts with the cysteine, ends with the phenylalanine, and has 14 residues. Left in the record is the CDR3 DNA by itself, 42 bases read in frame from the first base.

The sample holds a few counts of this clonotype. This clone's antigen is unknown. Within one base of it there is no much larger clone, and no base qualities were kept. Sample: blood, either unsorted or a sorted T cell fraction (not recorded which). The TCR sequence derives from a female donor with ankylosing spondylitis or in good health (not recorded which). This chain is built from TRBV6-1 and TRBJ1-5; the best D guess is TRBD1, with 5 bases matching. The nucleotides read TGTGCCAGCAGCCAACCGGGGGGCAATCAGCCCCAGCATTTT. This gives the protein CASSQPGGNQPQHF.